This passage covers 17 T cell receptor beta chains from one sample sequenced in a study of shared clonotypes between healthy human individuals. Assay: immunoSEQ multiplex PCR; the TCRdb copy retains only in-frame clones and omits some. The table lists hundreds of thousands of clones, approximately 96% of them singletons. CD45RO-negative, CCR7-positively selected cells formed the naive CD8 fraction, excluding terminally differentiated effector memory CD45RA+ cells. Sequenced sample: naive CD8+ T cells sorted from blood. All receptors come from a woman aged 25-40 years in good health.

The chain combines TRBV5-1 with TRBJ1-4; D possibly corresponds to TRBD1 (5 bases). The V and J ends lost 4 bases and 7 bases respectively, with 14 bases between them. Germline V gene sequence: CDR1 SGHRS, CDR2 YFSETQ. This CDR3 has 14 residues. DNA for the CDR3: TGCGCCAGCAGCCTCTACGGGGGTGGTGAAAAACTGTTTTTT. This gives the protein CASSLYGGGEKLFF.

This clone was recorded only once. V is TRBV6-5 and J is TRBJ2-7; D may be TRBD2 (6 bases). CDR3 length: 16 amino acids. V lost 2 bases and J lost 3, with 17 bases in between. Germline V gives CDR1 MNHEY, CDR2 SVGAGI. Here the CDR3 reads CASSYPPGDLDYEQYF. CDR3 DNA: TGTGCCAGCAGTTACCCGCCCGGGGACTTGGACTACGAGCAGTACTTC.

The chain couples TRBV7-9 to TRBJ2-7; perhaps TRBD2 as D (5 bases). Germline assignment: CDR1 SEHNR and CDR2 FQNEAQ (reference sequence). The V gene lost 4 bases and the J gene lost 0 bases, with 13 bases spanning the gap. The CDR3 loop spans 15 amino acids. The CDR3 nucleotides read TGTGCCAGCAGCTCCGGAAGCGGTTCCTCCTACGAGCAGTACTTC. Protein: CASSSGSGSSYEQYF.

The rearrangement links TRBV2 to TRBJ2-2, with TRBD1 as a possible D gene (6 bases). From germline, CDR1 is SNHLY and CDR2 FYNNEI. This CDR3 spans 12 amino acids. The CDR3 sequence is CVGGRDTGELFF. The CDR3 DNA reads as TGTGTAGGGGGTCGGGACACCGGGGAGCTGTTTTTT.

The chain uses TRBV28 and TRBJ1-2, with TRBD1 as a possible D gene (6 bases). CDR1 is MDHEN and CDR2 is SYDVKM in the germline V gene. V shed 4 bases and J shed 2 bases, with 11 bases lying between them. The CDR3 runs 14 residues. The CDR3 reads CASSSSGTNYGYTF. CDR3 nucleotides: TGTGCCAGCAGTTCGTCCGGGACAAACTATGGCTACACCTTC.

The chain is built from TRBV7-9 and TRBJ1-1, with D tentatively TRBD1 (5 bases). V lost 5 bases to trimming and J lost 1 base, with 17 bases between them. The germline V gene has CDR1 SEHNR and CDR2 FQNEAQ (reference sequence). This CDR3 is built from 16 residues. CDR3 amino acids: CASSPPWVGTNTEAFF. The CDR3 DNA follows: TGTGCCAGCAGCCCCCCCTGGGTGGGGACGAACACTGAAGCTTTCTTT.

This sequence joins TRBV14 and TRBJ2-7, with TRBD2 matching over 16 bases. J lost 4 bases, V lost 4 bases, and 1 base had no gene match. The length of the CDR3 is 15 residues. The germline CDR1 and CDR2 sequences are SGHDN and FVKESK. The CDR3 region has the DNA TGTGCCAGCAGCCCGGGACTAGCGGGAGGGTACGAGCAGTACTTC. It yields the protein CASSPGLAGGYEQYF.

The chain combines TRBV28 with TRBJ2-7; 7 nucleotides agree with TRBD1. In germline, CDR1 is MDHEN, CDR2 SYDVKM. This CDR3 contains 12 residues. V was pared by 8 bases and J by 2 bases, with 3 bases of the junction left unmatched. The CDR3 sequence is CASGTGAYEQYF. Written as DNA, the CDR3 is TGTGCCAGCGGAACAGGGGCCTACGAGCAGTACTTC.

This chain joins TRBV28 and TRBJ1-1, with TRBD1 identical over 9 bases. Per germline, CDR1 MDHEN and CDR2 SYDVKM. With 4 bases clipped from V and 0 bases from J, the junction kept 6 bases outside the gene matches. CDR3 length: 16 amino acids. Here the CDR3 reads CASSSHRGQMNTEAFF. The CDR3 region has the DNA TGTGCCAGCAGTTCCCACAGGGGGCAGATGAACACTGAAGCTTTCTTT.

The chain combines TRBV6-5 with TRBJ1-2; possibly TRBD1 for D (6 bases). V was trimmed by 3 bases and J by 8 bases, leaving 13 bases between them. This CDR3 is built from 13 residues. From germline, CDR1 is MNHEY and CDR2 SVGAGI. The DNA for the CDR3 is TGTGCCAGCAGTTATCGGGGGCTAGAGGGCTACACCTTC. This gives the protein CASSYRGLEGYTF.

V and J are TRBV16 and TRBJ2-7; D may be TRBD1 or TRBD2 (5 bases each). Trimming took off 4 bases at V and 3 bases at J, with 16 bases between the two ends. The germline gives CDR1 KGHSY, CDR2 FQNENV. The CDR3 consists of 15 residues. CDR3 protein: CASSPHRTGNYEQYF. The CDR3, as DNA: TGTGCCAGCAGCCCTCACAGGACGGGGAACTACGAGCAGTACTTC.

CDR3 in amino acids: CASNPEGDYDDYNEQFF. In nucleotides, the CDR3 is TGTGCCAGTAACCCCGAGGGGGATTACGACGACTACAATGAGCAGTTCTTC. V and J are TRBV19 and TRBJ2-1, with D maybe TRBD1 (6 bases). V was pared by 7 bases and J by 3 bases, with 22 bases between. The CDR3 consists of 17 residues. Germline V CDR1 and CDR2: LNHDA, SQIVND (reference sequence). The complete variable domain, with remaining parts taken from reference TRBV19 and TRBJ2-1, reads DGGITQSPKYLFRKEGQNVTLSCEQNLNHDAMYWYRQDPGQGLRLIYYSQIVNDFQKGDIAEGYSVSREKKESFPLTVTSAQKNPTAFYLCASNPEGDYDDYNEQFFGPGTRLTVL.

V and J are TRBV19 and TRBJ2-3, with D possibly TRBD2 on 6 matching bases. Germline V CDR1 and CDR2: LNHDA, SQIVND (reference sequence). The CDR3 length is 16 residues. V was pared by 4 bases and J by 4 bases, with 18 bases between. DNA for the CDR3: TGTGCCAGTAGTACTTACCGGGAGACGCAGGCAGATACGCAGTATTTT. It is translated as CASSTYRETQADTQYF.

This clone was picked up a small number of times. The chain combines TRBV9 with TRBJ1-3; D not certain. Germline V gene sequence: CDR1 SGDLS, CDR2 YYNGEE. Trimming left V 0 bases short and J 2 bases short, with 9 bases between. This CDR3 has 15 amino acids. CDR3 in DNA: TGTGCCAGCAGCGTAGGGTCCACAACTGGAAACACCATATATTTT. Protein: CASSVGSTTGNTIYF.

This chain uses TRBV7-6 with TRBJ2-7, with D unclear. V lost 6 bases and J 1 base, leaving 13 bases between the germline ends. The CDR3 totals 14 residues. Germline CDR1 SGHVS, CDR2 FNYEAQ. CDR3 DNA sequence: TGTGCCAGCAGGGAGACTCAGCTTTCCTACGAGCAGTACTTC. Encoded protein: CASRETQLSYEQYF. Full variable domain (remainder filled in from reference TRBV7-6 and TRBJ2-7): GAGVSQSPRYKVTKRGQDVALRCDPISGHVSLYWYRQALGQGPEFLTYFNYEAQQDKSGLPNDRFSAERPEGSISTLTIQRTEQRDSAMYRCASRETQLSYEQYFGPGTRLTVT.

The chain links TRBV7-8 to TRBJ1-1; D unclear. Per the germline V gene, CDR1 is SGHVS and CDR2 is FQNEAQ. V was cut by 1 base and J by 5 bases, with 11 bases left in between. CDR3 length: 14 amino acids. The CDR3 bases are TGTGCCAGCAGCTTAGTCGGGGAGAGGACTGAAGCTTTCTTT. Protein product: CASSLVGERTEAFF.

The sample holds one count of this clone. The rearrangement links TRBV29-1 to TRBJ1-2, with D uncertain. Germline CDR1 reads SQVTM; CDR2 reads ANQGSEA. V was pared by 6 bases and J by 0 bases, with 26 bases between. The CDR3 is 18 residues long. This CDR3 reads CSVGSPAAPVRANYGYTF. CDR3 coding DNA: TGCAGCGTCGGAAGTCCGGCGGCACCGGTTAGGGCTAACTATGGCTACACCTTC.